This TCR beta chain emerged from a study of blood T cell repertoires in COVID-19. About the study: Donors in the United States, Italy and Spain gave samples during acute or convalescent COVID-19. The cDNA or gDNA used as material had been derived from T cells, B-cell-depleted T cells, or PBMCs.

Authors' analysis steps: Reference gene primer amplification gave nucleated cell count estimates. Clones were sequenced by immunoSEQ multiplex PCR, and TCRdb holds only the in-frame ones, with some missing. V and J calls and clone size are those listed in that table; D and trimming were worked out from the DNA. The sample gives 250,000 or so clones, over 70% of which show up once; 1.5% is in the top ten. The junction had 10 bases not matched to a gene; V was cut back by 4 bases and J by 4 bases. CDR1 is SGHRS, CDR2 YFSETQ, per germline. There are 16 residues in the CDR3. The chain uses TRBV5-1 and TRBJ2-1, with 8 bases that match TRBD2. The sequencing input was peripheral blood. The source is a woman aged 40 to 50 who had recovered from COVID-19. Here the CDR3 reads CASSLQSGGRYNEQFF. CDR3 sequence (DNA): TGCGCCAGCAGCCTCCAGAGCGGGGGTCGGTACAATGAGCAGTTCTTC.